The 4 T cell receptor beta chains below were found in one sample sequenced in a study of T cell responses to AZD1222 COVID-19 vaccine. Clones were sequenced by immunoSEQ multiplex PCR, and TCRdb holds only the in-frame ones, with some missing. The sample includes some 65,000 clones, more than 65% of them seen just once. The sample was peripheral blood, taken on day 0 of MenACWY control vaccination. Every receptor here comes from an adult in good health.

The rearrangement links TRBV7-2 to TRBJ1-5; the D gene is possibly TRBD1 (5 bases). Trimming pared 5 bases from V and 2 bases from J, leaving 7 bases between. CDR3 length: 13 amino acids. CDR1 and CDR2 (germline): SGHTA, FQGNSA. CDR3 coding DNA: TGTGCCAGCAGCCGAGGGGGCAATCAGCCCCAGCATTTT. This encodes CASSRGGNQPQHF. The whole variable domain, remainder taken from reference TRBV7-2 and TRBJ1-5, is GAGVSQSPSNKVTEKGKDVELRCDPISGHTALYWYRQSLGQGLEFLIYFQGNSAPDKSGLPSDRFSAERTGGSVSTLTIQRTQQEDSAVYLCASSRGGNQPQHFGDGTRLSIL.

The chain joins TRBV5-1 to TRBJ1-4; TRBD1 aligns across 10 bases. This CDR3 is 17 amino acids long. Germline CDR1 and CDR2: SGHRS and YFSETQ. Trimming at V came to 3 bases and at J to 10 bases, leaving 15 bases not matched to a gene. The CDR3 bases are TGCGCCAGCAGCTCGACGGACAGGGGGGAAGGGATGAGAAAACTGTTTTTT. Protein product: CASSSTDRGEGMRKLFF.

This clone was counted between two and nine times. The gene calls are TRBV2 and TRBJ2-7, with D perhaps TRBD1 (6 bases). The germline V gene has CDR1 SNHLY and CDR2 FYNNEI. This CDR3 spans 14 amino acids. Trimming shortened V by 4 bases and J by 3 bases, and 13 bases separated the two germline ends. DNA of the CDR3: TGTGCCAGCAGTGGGGGCAGGGGTGTCTACGAGCAGTACTTC. It encodes CASSGGRGVYEQYF. Complete variable domain (other parts from reference TRBV2 and TRBJ2-7): EPEVTQTPSHQVTQMGQEVILRCVPISNHLYFYWYRQILGQKVEFLVSFYNNEISEKSEIFDDQFSVERPDGSNFTLKIRSTKLEDSAMYFCASSGGRGVYEQYFGPGTRLTVT.

This clone showed up just a few times. The chain recombines TRBV18 with TRBJ1-6; 9 bases are shared with TRBD1. This CDR3 comprises 15 residues. Looked up from germline, CDR1 is KGHSH and CDR2 is LQKENI. Trimming cost V 3 bases and J 7 bases; bases outside gene matches: 4. The CDR3 bases are TGTGCCAGCTCACCGACAGGGGGGAACAATTCACCCCTCCACTTT. Translating gives CASSPTGGNNSPLHF.